This TCR beta chain originates from a study of blood T cell repertoires in COVID-19. Trimming stripped 8 bases from V and 5 bases from J, with 18 bases between. The germline CDR1 and CDR2 sequences are MNHEY and SVGAGI. The CDR3 spans 15 residues. Assay used: immunoSEQ multiplex PCR; TCRdb lists only in-frame clones, some missing. This table holds around 200,000 clones, around 85% found once. The chain has TRBV6-5 and TRBJ1-4; TRBD1 is a possible D gene (6 bases). The sequence was collected from a man in his 60s with acute or convalescent COVID-19. The sample comprised peripheral blood. CDR3 nucleotide sequence: TGTGCCAGCGTACCCCCAGGACAGACGAATGAAAAACTGTTTTTT. It encodes CASVPPGQTNEKLFF.